This TCR beta chain comes out of a study of CD8+ T cells in alopecia areata. Notes on the study in general: Sequencing of scalp samples also includes resident alphabeta T cells from normal skin. Elevated clonality characterized lesional scalp relative to normal scalp, particularly in alopecia totalis/universalis.

RNA extraction and reverse transcription yielded cDNA as sequencing template. The table came from immunoSEQ multiplex PCR; TCRdb's copy has only in-frame clones and leaves some out. The sample carries 200,000 to 250,000 clones, 50% to 60% recorded once. V trimming: 4 bases; J trimming: 8 bases; junction bases outside the gene matches: 8. The CDR3 runs to 13 residues. Germline V gene sequence: CDR1 GTSNPN, CDR2 SVGIG (reference sequence). This clone was observed a few times. Its specificity is unknown. The sequence was obtained from a human donor with alopecia areata. The genes are TRBV30 and TRBJ1-2; 9 bases map to TRBD1. This material consisted of CD4+ T cells sorted from blood, taken at week 0. CDR3 region: CAWTGTGLGGYTF. Here the CDR3 DNA reads TGTGCCTGGACCGGGACAGGGCTTGGAGGCTACACCTTC.